This passage covers 13 T cell receptor beta chains from one sample sequenced in a study of blood T cell repertoires in COVID-19. Here immunoSEQ multiplex PCR was the method, and the copy in TCRdb shows in-frame clones only, minus some. The repertoire consists of around 200,000 clones, with approximately 85% occurring once and the leading ten covering about 6%. Sequencing used PBMCs or T cells enriched from blood (not recorded which). The receptors stem from a man aged 35 to 55 with acute COVID-19.

V is TRBV2 and J is TRBJ2-5; 7 bases map to TRBD2. V dropped 10 bases and J dropped 4; count of bases not matched to a gene: 6. Germline CDR1 SNHLY, CDR2 FYNNEI. This CDR3 is 12 amino acids long. The CDR3, as DNA: TGTGCCACCGCGGGAGACCCAGAGACCCAGTACTTC. Protein sequence: CATAGDPETQYF. Based on the CDR3 plus reference TRBV2 and TRBJ2-5, the full variable domain is EPEVTQTPSHQVTQMGQEVILRCVPISNHLYFYWYRQILGQKVEFLVSFYNNEISEKSEIFDDQFSVERPDGSNFTLKIRSTKLEDSAMYFCATAGDPETQYFGPGTRLLVL.

This clone was seen a single time. V and J are TRBV25-1 and TRBJ1-1, with a weak D call TRBD1 (6 bases). V lost 3 bases to trimming and J lost 1 base, with 12 bases between them. The CDR3 runs 15 residues. Germline V gene lookup returns CDR1 MGHDK and CDR2 SYGVNS. This CDR3 reads CASSEIRGANTEAFF. The CDR3 DNA sequence: TGTGCCAGCAGTGAGATCAGGGGCGCGAACACTGAAGCTTTCTTT.

In its sample, this clone was seen once. The chain couples TRBV6-8 to TRBJ1-2, with TRBD1 matching over 8 bases. CDR3 length: 17 amino acids. CDR1 is MNHGY and CDR2 is SAAAGT in the germline V gene. V dropped 7 bases and J dropped 4; count of bases not matched to a gene: 17. The CDR3 DNA sequence: TGTGCCAGCACCTTGATCCCGGGACAGGCCGTTTTCTATGGCTACACCTTC. This encodes CASTLIPGQAVFYGYTF.

The chain recombines TRBV19 with TRBJ1-2, with D maybe TRBD1 (5 bases). Per germline, CDR1 LNHDA and CDR2 SQIVND (reference sequence). This CDR3 is built from 12 residues. V dropped 7 bases and J dropped 7 bases, with 13 bases sitting between them. The CDR3 coding sequence is TGTGCCAGTAAGGCAGGGTCGTTTGGCTACACCTTC. It is translated as CASKAGSFGYTF.

CDR3 nucleotides: TGTGCCAGCAGCTTATCCCAGTCCGGGGAGCTGTTTTTT. Its translation: CASSLSQSGELFF. This sequence joins TRBV7-9 and TRBJ2-2; unclear D gene. Germline assignment: CDR1 SEHNR and CDR2 FQNEAQ (reference sequence). This CDR3 has 13 residues. V was trimmed by 2 bases and J by 6 bases, leaving 7 bases between them.

V usage is TRBV2 and J usage is TRBJ2-7, with 9 bases fitting TRBD1. The CDR3 is 13 residues long. CDR1 is SNHLY and CDR2 is FYNNEI in the germline V gene. V gave up 7 bases and J gave up 2 bases; unmatched junction bases: 3. This CDR3 reads CASKGQGPYEQYF. In DNA, the CDR3 is TGTGCCAGCAAAGGACAGGGGCCCTACGAGCAGTACTTC.

The V call is TRBV3-1 (or the pseudogene TRBV3-2), the J call TRBJ1-2; D remains ambiguous. The V end was cut by 4 bases, the J end by 10 bases, with 10 bases between. The germline gives CDR1 LGHDT, CDR2 YNNKEL (reference sequence). CDR3 length equals 11 residues. CDR3 bases: TGTGCCAGCAGCCTCCGGGAGGCCTACACCTTC. It codes for CASSLREAYTF.

The chain is built from TRBV20-1 and TRBJ2-7, with unresolved D. Trimming shortened V by 3 bases and J by 1 base, and 13 bases separated the two germline ends. CDR1 is DFQATT, CDR2 SNEGSKA, per germline (reference sequence). The CDR3 contains 14 residues. The CDR3 bases are TGCAGTGCTAGTATCCCGGCGGTTTCCTACGAGCAGTACTTC. Its translation: CSASIPAVSYEQYF.

This sequence joins TRBV5-5 and TRBJ2-5, with no clear D. CDR1 and CDR2 from the germline V gene are SGHKS and YYEKEE (reference sequence). The length of the CDR3 is 13 residues. The germline V and J ends were trimmed by 2 bases and 0 bases, with 5 bases remaining between them. CDR3 DNA sequence: TGTGCCAGCAGCTTCCCCTACCAAGAGACCCAGTACTTC. Protein sequence: CASSFPYQETQYF.

The chain links TRBV2 to TRBJ2-7; TRBD2 agrees at 12 bases. Germline CDR1 SNHLY, CDR2 FYNNEI. The CDR3 extends over 15 amino acids. V shed 7 bases and J 4 bases; nucleotides not matched to a gene: 8. This chain's CDR3 is CASTATSGRSYEQYF. As DNA, the CDR3 is TGTGCCAGCACCGCTACTAGCGGGAGGAGTTACGAGCAGTACTTC.

This clone came up a few times. The rearrangement uses TRBV12-3 or TRBV12-4 and TRBJ2-1; 8 bases align to TRBD1. The CDR3 runs to 13 residues. V was clipped by 8 bases and J by 8 bases; unmatched bases: 8. The DNA for the CDR3 is TGTGCCAGCTCGACAGGGGAGTGGTATGAGCAGTTCTTC. Translating it yields CASSTGEWYEQFF.

The V and J genes are TRBV5-8 and TRBJ1-5; D is undetermined. Germline assignment: CDR1 SGHTS and CDR2 YDEGEE. Trimming stripped 0 bases from V and 2 bases from J, with 6 bases between. This CDR3 is 14 amino acids long. The CDR3 loop is CASSLELGNQPQHF. The CDR3 DNA reads TGTGCCAGCAGCTTGGAGCTGGGCAATCAGCCCCAGCATTTT.

This chain's CDR3 is CSVGRTGVTGELFF. CDR3 DNA: TGCAGCGTGGGCAGGACAGGGGTCACCGGGGAGCTGTTTTTT. The V call is TRBV29-1, the J call TRBJ2-2, with TRBD1 matching 9 bases. The V gene end was trimmed by 6 bases and the J gene end by 4 bases; junction bases not matched to a gene: 6. The CDR3 loop spans 14 amino acids. Germline values: CDR1 SQVTM, CDR2 ANQGSEA.